This T cell receptor beta chain was found in a study of T cell responses to AZD1222 COVID-19 vaccine. Study as a whole: Investigators merged groups given second doses at roughly 4 or roughly 12 weeks.

The assay was immunoSEQ multiplex PCR, and TCRdb's table has in-frame clones only and misses some. The sample carries tens of thousands of clones, roughly four fifths recorded once. This sample comprised peripheral blood, obtained on day 0 of AZD1222 vaccination. This TCR was sampled from an adult in good health.

The CDR3: CASTPIIIGANVLTF. CDR3 nucleotide sequence: TGTGCCAGCACCCCAATTATAATAGGGGCCAACGTCCTGACTTTC. The genes are TRBV7-8 and TRBJ2-6, with D uncertain. This CDR3 has 15 amino acids. Germline V gives CDR1 SGHVS, CDR2 FQNEAQ. Trimming stripped 7 bases from V and 4 bases from J, with 14 bases between.